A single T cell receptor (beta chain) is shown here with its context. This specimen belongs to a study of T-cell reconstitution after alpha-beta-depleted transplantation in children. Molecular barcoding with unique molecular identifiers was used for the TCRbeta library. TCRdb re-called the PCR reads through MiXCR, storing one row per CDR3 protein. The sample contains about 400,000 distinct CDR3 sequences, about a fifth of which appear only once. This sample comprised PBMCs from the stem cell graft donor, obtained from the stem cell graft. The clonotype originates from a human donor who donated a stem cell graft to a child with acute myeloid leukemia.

DNA for the CDR3: TGTGCCAGCAGTTTCGCAGACCCCACTGAAGCTTTCTTT. This translates into CASSFADPTEAFF. The genes are TRBV12-3 or TRBV12-4 and TRBJ1-1; D gene uncertain. V gave up 3 bases and J gave up 4 bases, with 9 bases separating them. This CDR3 is 13 amino acids long.